These 29 T cell receptor beta chains share one sample of origin, sequenced in a study of blood T cell repertoires in COVID-19 (dated by TCRdb to 2019 to 2021). Libraries were made using the immunoSEQ multiplex PCR assay. TCRdb's version of the immuneACCESS table is confined to in-frame rearrangements and falls short of the full clone set. An unresolved V gene accounts for under half of the shortfall where checked; the remainder is of unknown origin. Recorded for this sample are 110,000 to 150,000 clones; 79% of them occurred a single time. The ten largest clonotypes hold around 8.7% of the sample. The sequenced material came from peripheral blood. These receptors all stem from a man aged 50 to 59 with active or convalescent COVID-19.

The chain employs TRBV19 and TRBJ1-2; D is perhaps TRBD1 (6 bases). V lost 7 bases and J lost 3, with 15 bases in between. The germline V gene has CDR1 LNHDA and CDR2 SQIVND (reference sequence). The CDR3 totals 14 residues. The CDR3 DNA reads as TGTGCCAGTATGGAGACAGGCAACCACTATGGCTACACCTTC. Translation gives CASMETGNHYGYTF. The full variable domain, completed using reference TRBV19 and TRBJ1-2, is DGGITQSPKYLFRKEGQNVTLSCEQNLNHDAMYWYRQDPGQGLRLIYYSQIVNDFQKGDIAEGYSVSREKKESFPLTVTSAQKNPTAFYLCASMETGNHYGYTFGSGTRLTVV.

The V call is TRBV24-1, the J call TRBJ1-5; D gene unclear. V was cut by 8 bases and J by 2 bases, with 6 bases left in between. Germline CDR1 and CDR2: KGHDR and SFDVKD. The CDR3 covers 12 residues. The CDR3 is CATNTGNQPQHF. CDR3 coding DNA: TGTGCCACCAATACGGGCAATCAGCCCCAGCATTTT.

This clone showed up just once. The chain carries TRBV7-6 and TRBJ2-2; tentatively, D is TRBD2 (6 bases). V gave up 5 bases and J gave up 5 bases, with 9 bases separating them. Germline-derived CDR1 and CDR2 are SGHVS and FNYEAQ. This CDR3 has 13 residues. CDR3 in DNA: TGTGCCAGCAGCCTCCGGGAGACCGGGGAGCTGTTTTTT. It is translated as CASSLRETGELFF.

V gene TRBV9 combines with J gene TRBJ1-6; D unresolved. Germline loops: CDR1 SGDLS, CDR2 YYNGEE. Deletions cut 3 bases from V and 9 bases from J, with 13 bases between. This CDR3 has 14 amino acids. This chain's CDR3 is CASSGPGEGSPLHF. For the CDR3, the DNA is TGTGCCAGCAGCGGGCCCGGGGAAGGTTCACCCCTCCACTTT.

The chain combines TRBV27 with TRBJ1-4, with TRBD1 matching over 7 bases. Germline-derived CDR1 and CDR2 are MNHEY and SMNVEV (reference sequence). V dropped 5 bases and J dropped 8; count of bases not matched to a gene: 11. This CDR3 is built from 15 residues. CDR3 bases: TGTGCCAGCAGTCCCCGGTGGACAGGCGGAGAAAAACTGTTTTTT. It encodes CASSPRWTGGEKLFF.

This clone was seen only a few times. This sequence joins TRBV14 and TRBJ2-7; 8 nucleotides align to TRBD2. This CDR3 has 17 amino acids. Trimming took 3 bases from V and 1 from J; bases not matched to a gene: 11. In germline, CDR1 is SGHDN, CDR2 FVKESK. The CDR3 reads CASSHPGGKRTSYEQYF. CDR3 DNA: TGTGCCAGCAGCCACCCGGGAGGGAAGCGGACTTCCTACGAGCAGTACTTC.

The J gene is TRBJ2-1, the V gene TRBV9; 10 bases align to TRBD1. J gave up 3 bases and V 3 bases, and 3 bases lay outside the gene matches. The CDR3 consists of 15 residues. The germline V gene has CDR1 SGDLS and CDR2 YYNGEE. The DNA of the CDR3 is TGTGCCAGCAGCGCGGGACAGGGGTTCTACAATGAGCAGTTCTTC. This encodes CASSAGQGFYNEQFF.

The chain has TRBV28 and TRBJ2-1, with 8 bases identical to TRBD1. The trim removed 6 bases at V and 0 bases at J, leaving 1 base unmatched. This CDR3 comprises 14 residues. The germline gives CDR1 MDHEN, CDR2 SYDVKM. The CDR3 sequence: CASRDRASYNEQFF. In DNA form, the CDR3 reads TGTGCCAGCAGGGACAGGGCCTCCTACAATGAGCAGTTCTTC.

The V and J genes are TRBV2 and TRBJ1-5, with 10 nucleotides matching TRBD1. From germline, CDR1 is SNHLY and CDR2 FYNNEI. The CDR3 is 15 residues long. The V gene end was trimmed by 6 bases and the J gene end by 5 bases; junction bases not matched to a gene: 7. CDR3: CASSPDRGQDQPQHF. The CDR3 DNA reads TGTGCCAGCAGCCCTGACAGGGGGCAGGATCAGCCCCAGCATTTT.

The count of this clone is one. The chain is built from TRBV9 and TRBJ2-2; TRBD2 is a possible D gene (5 bases). CDR1 is SGDLS, CDR2 YYNGEE, per germline. Deletions cut 0 bases from V and 3 bases from J, with 18 bases between. This CDR3 spans 18 amino acids. The CDR3: CASSVATWDGLHTGELFF. The CDR3 DNA follows: TGTGCCAGCAGCGTAGCTACTTGGGATGGACTTCACACCGGGGAGCTGTTTTTT. The full variable domain, rest sourced from reference TRBV9 and TRBJ2-2, is DSGVTQTPKHLITATGQRVTLRCSPRSGDLSVYWYQQSLDQGLQFLIQYYNGEERAKGNILERFSAQQFPDLHSELNLSSLELGDSALYFCASSVATWDGLHTGELFFGEGSRLTVL.

This clone is a singleton in its sample. The chain joins TRBV6-2 or TRBV6-3 to TRBJ1-5; D gene unclear. Germline CDR1 MNHEY, CDR2 SVGEGT. The ends were cut back, 4 bases at V and 2 bases at J, with 15 bases in the middle. CDR3 length: 16 residues. As DNA, the CDR3 is TGTGCCAGCAGTTTCCCTGGGAGGAGGGGCAATCAGCCCCAGCATTTT. Its protein is CASSFPGRRGNQPQHF.

This clone appeared once. The chain has TRBV28 and TRBJ1-6, with TRBD1 matching over 7 bases. J was trimmed by 0 bases and V by 5 bases; bases with no gene match: 10. The CDR3 length is 18 residues. Germline assignment: CDR1 MDHEN and CDR2 SYDVKM. CDR3 in amino acids: CASSPPMTGSSYNSPLHF. CDR3 nucleotide sequence: TGTGCCAGCAGTCCGCCAATGACAGGGAGCTCCTATAATTCACCCCTCCACTTT.

This rearrangement joins TRBV28 to TRBJ2-5; 14 positions match TRBD2. Trimming took 6 bases from V and 4 from J; bases not matched to a gene: 4. The CDR3 consists of 15 residues. The germline gives CDR1 MDHEN, CDR2 SYDVKM. The CDR3 sequence: CASRRLAGGAETQYF. The CDR3 DNA reads TGTGCCAGCAGACGACTAGCGGGAGGGGCAGAGACCCAGTACTTC.

The V call is TRBV30, the J call TRBJ2-2, with D unclear. The CDR3 is made up of 13 amino acids. V lost 3 bases, J lost 8 bases, and 13 bases lay in between. Per germline, CDR1 GTSNPN and CDR2 SVGIG (reference sequence). CDR3 sequence: CAWRSIARGELFF. The CDR3 DNA reads as TGTGCCTGGAGGAGTATTGCTCGGGGGGAGCTGTTTTTT.

This chain joins TRBV28 and TRBJ2-3; D may be TRBD1 (6 bases). The CDR3 has 17 amino acids. The germline V and J ends were trimmed by 4 bases and 2 bases, with 19 bases remaining between them. Looked up from germline, CDR1 is MDHEN and CDR2 is SYDVKM. In nucleotides, the CDR3 is TGTGCCAGCAGTTCGCCCCGGACAGAAATCACCACAGATACGCAGTATTTT. This translates into CASSSPRTEITTDTQYF.

This clone occurred once. V usage is TRBV27 and J usage is TRBJ2-4; 8 bases map to TRBD2. Germline CDR1 and CDR2: MNHEY and SMNVEV (reference sequence). The CDR3 loop spans 17 amino acids. V trimming: 5 bases; J trimming: 1 base; junction bases outside the gene matches: 10. The CDR3 region is CASSPRFSGNAKNIQYF. DNA for the CDR3: TGTGCCAGCAGTCCCCGGTTTAGCGGGAATGCCAAAAACATTCAGTACTTC.

CDR3: CASSIGRVTNTEAFF. CDR3 coding DNA: TGTGCCAGTAGTATAGGGCGGGTCACGAACACTGAAGCTTTCTTT. This chain connects TRBV19 to TRBJ1-1; D is undetermined. The ends were cut back, 1 base at V and 1 base at J, with 10 bases in the middle. The CDR3 covers 15 residues. Per the germline V gene, CDR1 is LNHDA and CDR2 is SQIVND (reference sequence).

The chain uses TRBV4-1 and TRBJ2-5; 9 positions match TRBD2. With 2 bases clipped from V and 2 bases from J, the junction kept 3 bases outside the gene matches. The germline V gene encodes CDR1 MGHRA and CDR2 YSYEKL. CDR3 length: 15 amino acids. CDR3 sequence: CASSQFLAGQETQYF. The CDR3 DNA sequence: TGCGCCAGCAGCCAATTCCTAGCGGGGCAAGAGACCCAGTACTTC.

This chain connects TRBV5-1 to TRBJ2-2; TRBD2 matches 7 bases. The CDR3 runs 15 residues. CDR1 and CDR2 from the germline V gene are SGHRS and YFSETQ. With 1 base clipped from V and 7 bases from J, the junction kept 7 bases outside the gene matches. CDR3 coding DNA: TGCGCCAGCAGCTTGATCGCGGGAGATGGCGGGGAGCTGTTTTTT. Amino acids: CASSLIAGDGGELFF.

This clone has just one count. V and J are TRBV7-9 and TRBJ1-2, with TRBD1 matching 10 bases. The CDR3 runs 15 residues. The V and J ends lost 0 bases and 8 bases, in that order; junction bases with no gene match: 6. Germline V gene lookup returns CDR1 SEHNR and CDR2 FQNEAQ (reference sequence). The CDR3 DNA follows: TGTGCCAGCAGCTTAGCTGGGACAGGGGTATACGGCTACACCTTC. Its protein is CASSLAGTGVYGYTF.

Written as DNA, the CDR3 is TGTGCCACCAGTGACCGGACAGGGCTCCAGACCTACGAGCAGTACTTC. Its protein is CATSDRTGLQTYEQYF. The chain joins TRBV24-1 to TRBJ2-7; 8 bases map to TRBD1. V dropped 4 bases and J dropped 2; count of bases not matched to a gene: 9. The CDR3 is made up of 16 amino acids. Looked up from germline, CDR1 is KGHDR and CDR2 is SFDVKD.

This clone was counted between two and nine times. The V gene is TRBV28, the J gene TRBJ2-2; 10 bases align to TRBD2. This CDR3 is 17 amino acids long. CDR1 and CDR2 (germline): MDHEN, SYDVKM. J lost 0 bases, V lost 2 bases, and 3 bases had no gene match. The CDR3 sequence is CASSLRLAGANTGELFF. DNA for the CDR3: TGTGCCAGCAGTTTAAGACTAGCGGGCGCGAACACCGGGGAGCTGTTTTTT.

The J gene is TRBJ2-1, the V gene TRBV28; TRBD1 might be the D (5 bases). V lost 6 bases to trimming and J lost 3 bases, with 18 bases between them. CDR3 size: 16 residues. Germline CDR1 and CDR2: MDHEN and SYDVKM. CDR3 coding DNA: TGTGCCAGCAGCAGCTACGGACATAACATCTACAATGAGCAGTTCTTC. Protein: CASSSYGHNIYNEQFF.

This clone has just a few counts. J is TRBJ1-4 and V is TRBV19, with a possible D match to TRBD1 (6 bases). Germline CDR1 LNHDA, CDR2 SQIVND (reference sequence). Deletions cut 5 bases from V and 8 bases from J, with 9 bases between. The CDR3 has 12 residues. Here the CDR3 reads CASSPDREKLFF. The CDR3 DNA reads as TGTGCCAGTAGTCCCGACAGGGAAAAACTGTTTTTT. The entire variable domain, with the rest obtained from reference TRBV19 and TRBJ1-4, is as follows: DGGITQSPKYLFRKEGQNVTLSCEQNLNHDAMYWYRQDPGQGLRLIYYSQIVNDFQKGDIAEGYSVSREKKESFPLTVTSAQKNPTAFYLCASSPDREKLFFGSGTQLSVL.

The chain recombines TRBV5-6 with TRBJ2-5; 8 nucleotides align to TRBD2. The germline CDR1 and CDR2 sequences are SGHDT and YYEEEE. V lost 2 bases, J lost 5 bases, and 8 bases stayed unmatched. The CDR3 loop spans 15 amino acids. As DNA, the CDR3 is TGTGCCAGCAGCTTAACGGCGGGAGGTAGGGAGACCCAGTACTTC. Its translation is CASSLTAGGRETQYF.

The chain recombines TRBV9 with TRBJ1-1; 8 nucleotides agree with TRBD1. Germline V lookup: CDR1 SGDLS, CDR2 YYNGEE. The CDR3 is made up of 15 amino acids. The J segment lost 1 base and the V segment lost 4 bases, leaving 6 bases of the junction unmatched. The CDR3 DNA sequence: TGTGCCAGCAGCCTGGCCGGGACAGGGAACACTGAAGCTTTCTTT. This encodes CASSLAGTGNTEAFF.

J is TRBJ2-1 and V is TRBV3-1 (or the pseudogene TRBV3-2), with 11 bases that match TRBD2. V gave up 1 base and J gave up 4 bases; unmatched junction bases: 9. This CDR3 region has 18 residues. Germline V CDR1 and CDR2: LGHDT, YNNKEL (reference sequence). This chain's CDR3 is CASSQGPSGTSGYNEQFF. CDR3 DNA sequence: TGTGCCAGCAGCCAAGGACCCTCCGGGACTAGCGGTTACAATGAGCAGTTCTTC.

This clone was picked up one time. CDR3 loop: CASSRGTSGYNEQFF. CDR3 nucleotides: TGTGCCAGCAGCAGGGGGACTAGCGGTTACAATGAGCAGTTCTTC. The gene calls are TRBV11-3 and TRBJ2-1, with 11 nucleotides matching TRBD2. Germline CDR1 reads SGHNT; CDR2 reads YENEEA. V dropped 5 bases and J dropped 4; count of bases not matched to a gene: 4. This CDR3 is 15 amino acids long.

This clone was observed a handful of times. The rearrangement joins TRBV30 to TRBJ1-4; no firm D call. Trimming shortened V by 0 bases and J by 4 bases, and 6 bases separated the two germline ends. The germline V gene has CDR1 GTSNPN and CDR2 SVGIG (reference sequence). This CDR3 is 13 amino acids long. Here the CDR3 DNA reads TGTGCCTGGAGTGTCAATAGTAATGAAAAACTGTTTTTT. This translates into CAWSVNSNEKLFF.